These 4 T cell receptor beta chains were all obtained from the same sample, sequenced in a study of blood T cell repertoires in COVID-19. Sequencing used immunoSEQ multiplex PCR; TCRdb keeps in-frame clones, though not all of them. The profile covers 38,000 or so clones, with approximately 80% appearing a single time and 42% taken by the ten largest. Sequenced input: peripheral blood. All receptors come from a human donor in a cohort sampled during active or convalescent COVID-19. The donor label of this sample is uncertain.

This sequence joins TRBV27 and TRBJ2-2; D ambiguous. Trimming shortened V by 0 bases and J by 4 bases, and 15 bases separated the two germline ends. CDR1 and CDR2 from the germline V gene are MNHEY and SMNVEV (reference sequence). The CDR3 loop spans 17 amino acids. This CDR3 is CASSLSDLRWSTGELFF. The DNA of the CDR3 is TGTGCCAGCAGTTTATCCGACCTTCGGTGGAGCACCGGGGAGCTGTTTTTT.

The rearrangement links TRBV30 to TRBJ1-4; D might be TRBD1 (6 bases). Germline assignment: CDR1 GTSNPN and CDR2 SVGIG (reference sequence). V lost 2 bases to trimming and J lost 7 bases, with 11 bases between them. The CDR3 is made up of 13 amino acids. This CDR3 reads CAWSLGGGEKLFF. The CDR3 DNA reads as TGTGCCTGGAGTCTGGGAGGGGGTGAAAAACTGTTTTTT. The whole variable domain, filled in from reference TRBV30 and TRBJ1-4, reads SQTIHQWPATLVQPVGSPLSLECTVEGTSNPNLYWYRQAAGRGLQLLFYSVGIGQISSEVPQNLSASRPQDRQFILSSKKLLLSDSGFYLCAWSLGGGEKLFFGSGTQLSVL.

This CDR3 reads CASSRDRAQPQHF. For the CDR3, the DNA is TGTGCCAGCAGCCGAGACAGGGCACAGCCCCAGCATTTT. The chain links TRBV6-5 to TRBJ1-5; 7 bases agree with TRBD1. Germline V gene lookup returns CDR1 MNHEY and CDR2 SVGAGI. The trim removed 6 bases at V and 7 bases at J, leaving 6 bases unmatched. The CDR3 contains 13 residues.

The chain joins TRBV30 to TRBJ1-5, with D possibly matching TRBD1 (5 bases). Germline loops: CDR1 GTSNPN, CDR2 SVGIG (reference sequence). Trimming stripped 5 bases from V and 6 bases from J, with 14 bases between. The CDR3 length is 13 residues. CDR3 sequence: CAWALGGGQPQHF. In DNA form, the CDR3 reads TGTGCCTGGGCCCTGGGGGGGGGTCAGCCCCAGCATTTT.